What follows are 2 T cell receptor beta chains derived from one specimen sequenced in a study of OX40 agonist ivuxolimab in advanced cancers. The protocol was immunoSEQ multiplex PCR, while the TCRdb copy is restricted to in-frame clones and leaves out a portion. The sample lists some 70,000 clones; 75% to 85% were seen once. This sample comprised CD4+ or CD8+ T cells sorted from blood, obtained in a trial of the OX40 agonist ivuxolimab. The receptors were sampled from an adult with an advanced solid tumor such as melanoma, head and neck, liver or kidney cancer.

CDR3 bases: TGTGCCAGCAGCCTCCCGGGACAGGGAGAAGCTTTCTTT. Encoded protein: CASSLPGQGEAFF. V usage is TRBV6-5 and J usage is TRBJ1-1; 9 bases agree with TRBD1. Unmatched junction bases numbered 7, after V lost 6 bases and J lost 8 bases. Germline CDR1 is MNHEY and CDR2 is SVGAGI. The CDR3 contains 13 residues.

The V call is TRBV6-1, the J call TRBJ2-3; 12 bases are shared with TRBD2. Germline CDR1 MNHNS, CDR2 SASEGT. This CDR3 has 14 amino acids. J gave up 5 bases and V 8 bases, and 5 bases lay outside the gene matches. The chain's CDR3 is CASLASGRGDTQYF. The CDR3 nucleotides read TGTGCCAGCCTAGCTAGCGGGAGGGGAGATACGCAGTATTTT.